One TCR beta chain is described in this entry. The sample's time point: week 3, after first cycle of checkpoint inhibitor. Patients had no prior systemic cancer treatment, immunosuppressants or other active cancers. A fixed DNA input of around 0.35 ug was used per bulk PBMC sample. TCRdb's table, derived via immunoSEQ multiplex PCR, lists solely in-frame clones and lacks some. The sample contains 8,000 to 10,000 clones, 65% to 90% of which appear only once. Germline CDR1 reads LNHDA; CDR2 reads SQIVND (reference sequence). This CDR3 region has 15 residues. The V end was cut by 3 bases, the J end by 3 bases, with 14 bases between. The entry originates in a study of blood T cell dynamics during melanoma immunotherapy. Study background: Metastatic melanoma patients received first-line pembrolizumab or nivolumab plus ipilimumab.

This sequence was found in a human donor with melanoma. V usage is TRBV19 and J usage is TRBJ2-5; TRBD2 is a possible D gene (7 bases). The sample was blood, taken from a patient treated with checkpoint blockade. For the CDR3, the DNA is TGTGCCAGTAGTATGGGCGGGGGCCGGGAAGAGACCCAGTACTTC. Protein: CASSMGGGREETQYF. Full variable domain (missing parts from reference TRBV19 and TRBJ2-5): DGGITQSPKYLFRKEGQNVTLSCEQNLNHDAMYWYRQDPGQGLRLIYYSQIVNDFQKGDIAEGYSVSREKKESFPLTVTSAQKNPTAFYLCASSMGGGREETQYFGPGTRLLVL.